This T cell receptor (beta chain) was found in a study of T cell responses to AZD1222 COVID-19 vaccine. Points from the study as a whole: Donors were largely white British and mainly female; clonal diversity was possibly underestimated. Spike-specific TCR depth and breadth grew after two AZD1222 doses. Unmutated variant regions are reportedly targeted by nearly half of spike-specific TCRs.

Data came from immunoSEQ multiplex PCR; TCRdb stores just in-frame clones and leaves some out. The sample records 150,000 to 200,000 clones, approximately 90% being singletons. With regard to this clone: Its specificity is unknown.

In germline, CDR1 is LGHDT, CDR2 YNNKEL (reference sequence). Trimming at V came to 7 bases and at J to 6 bases, leaving 6 bases not matched to a gene. The CDR3 loop spans 13 amino acids. The sequence was obtained from an adult in good health. The sample was peripheral blood, taken on day 0 of AZD1222 vaccination. The V and J genes are TRBV3-1 (or the pseudogene TRBV3-2) and TRBJ2-3, with 8 bases that match TRBD1. The CDR3 here is CASTPTGADTQYF. CDR3 sequence (DNA): TGTGCCAGCACTCCGACAGGGGCCGATACGCAGTATTTT.